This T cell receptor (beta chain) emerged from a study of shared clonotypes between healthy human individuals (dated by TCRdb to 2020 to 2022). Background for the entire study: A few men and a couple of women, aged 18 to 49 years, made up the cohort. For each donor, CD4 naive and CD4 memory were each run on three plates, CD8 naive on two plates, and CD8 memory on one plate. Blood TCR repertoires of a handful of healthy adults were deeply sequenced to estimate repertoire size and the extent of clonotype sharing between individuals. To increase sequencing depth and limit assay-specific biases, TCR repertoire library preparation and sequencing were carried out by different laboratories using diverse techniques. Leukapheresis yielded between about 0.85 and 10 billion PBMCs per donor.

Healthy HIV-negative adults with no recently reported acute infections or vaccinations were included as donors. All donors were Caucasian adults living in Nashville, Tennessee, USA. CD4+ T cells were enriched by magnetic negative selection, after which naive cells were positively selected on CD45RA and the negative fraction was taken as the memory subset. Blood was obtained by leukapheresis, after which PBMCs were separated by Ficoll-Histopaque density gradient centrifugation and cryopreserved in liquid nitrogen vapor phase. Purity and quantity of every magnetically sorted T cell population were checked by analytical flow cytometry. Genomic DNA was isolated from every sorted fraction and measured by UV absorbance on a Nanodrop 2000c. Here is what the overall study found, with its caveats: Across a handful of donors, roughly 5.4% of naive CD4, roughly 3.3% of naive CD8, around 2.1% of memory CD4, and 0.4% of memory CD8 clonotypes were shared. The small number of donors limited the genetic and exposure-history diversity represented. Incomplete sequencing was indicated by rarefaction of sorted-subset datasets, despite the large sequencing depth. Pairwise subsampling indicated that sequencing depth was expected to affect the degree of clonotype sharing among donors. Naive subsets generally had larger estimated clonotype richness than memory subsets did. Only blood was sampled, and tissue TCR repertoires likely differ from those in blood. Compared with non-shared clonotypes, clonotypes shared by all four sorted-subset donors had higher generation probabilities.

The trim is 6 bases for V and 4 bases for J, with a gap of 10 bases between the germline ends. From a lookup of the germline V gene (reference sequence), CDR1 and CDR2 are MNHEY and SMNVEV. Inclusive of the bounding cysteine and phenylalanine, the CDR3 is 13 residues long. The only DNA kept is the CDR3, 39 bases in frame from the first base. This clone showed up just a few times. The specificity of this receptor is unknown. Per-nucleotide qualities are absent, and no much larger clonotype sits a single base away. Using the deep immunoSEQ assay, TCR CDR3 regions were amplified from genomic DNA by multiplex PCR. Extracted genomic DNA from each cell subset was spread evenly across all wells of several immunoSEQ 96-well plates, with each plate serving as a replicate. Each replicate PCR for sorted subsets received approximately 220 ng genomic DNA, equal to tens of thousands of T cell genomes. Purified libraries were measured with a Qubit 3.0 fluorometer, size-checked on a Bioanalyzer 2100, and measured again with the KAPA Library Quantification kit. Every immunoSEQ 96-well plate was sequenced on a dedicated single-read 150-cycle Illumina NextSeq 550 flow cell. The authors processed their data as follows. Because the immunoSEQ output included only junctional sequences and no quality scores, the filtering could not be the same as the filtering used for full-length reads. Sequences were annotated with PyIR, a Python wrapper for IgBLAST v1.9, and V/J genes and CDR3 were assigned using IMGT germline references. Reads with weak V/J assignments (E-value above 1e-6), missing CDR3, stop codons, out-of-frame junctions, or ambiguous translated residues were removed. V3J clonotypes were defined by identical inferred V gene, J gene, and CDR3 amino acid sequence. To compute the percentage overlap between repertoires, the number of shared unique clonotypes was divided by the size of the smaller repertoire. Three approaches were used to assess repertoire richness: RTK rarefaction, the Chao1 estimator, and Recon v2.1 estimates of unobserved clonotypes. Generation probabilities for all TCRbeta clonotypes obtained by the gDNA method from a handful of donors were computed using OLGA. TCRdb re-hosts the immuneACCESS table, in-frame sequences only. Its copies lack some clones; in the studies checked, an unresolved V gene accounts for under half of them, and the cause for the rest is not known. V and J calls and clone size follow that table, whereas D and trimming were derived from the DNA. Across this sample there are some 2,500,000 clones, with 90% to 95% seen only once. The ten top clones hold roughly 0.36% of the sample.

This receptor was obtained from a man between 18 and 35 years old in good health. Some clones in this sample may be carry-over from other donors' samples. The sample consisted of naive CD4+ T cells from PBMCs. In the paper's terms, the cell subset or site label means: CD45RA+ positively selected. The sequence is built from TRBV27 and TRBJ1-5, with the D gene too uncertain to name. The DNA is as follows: TGTGCCAGCAGGAGAGTAGGGAATCAGCCCCAGCATTTT. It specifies CASRRVGNQPQHF.